The present T cell receptor (beta chain) was sequenced within a study of blood T cell repertoires in COVID-19. Study-wide background: The cDNA or gDNA used as material had been derived from T cells, B-cell-depleted T cells, or PBMCs.

The CDR3 contains 13 residues. With 2 bases removed from V and 4 bases from J, the gap between germline ends came to 8 bases. The germline V gene encodes CDR1 LGHDT and CDR2 YNNKEL (reference sequence). Under the authors' procedure: Cell counts per sample came from amplifying reference gene primers. Method: immunoSEQ multiplex PCR; TCRdb's copy keeps in-frame clones and lacks some. The D gene and trimming were derived from the DNA, and the V and J assignments and clone size from that table. The profile shows over 95,000 clones, around 84% of them singletons. The gene calls are TRBV3-1 (or the pseudogene TRBV3-2) and TRBJ1-1; D not resolved. Sequencing was done on a sample of peripheral blood. This TCR came from a human donor in a cohort sampled during active COVID-19. The CDR3 DNA sequence: TGTGCCAGCAGCCAACAGAGGGCCACTGAAGCTTTCTTT. Its protein product is CASSQQRATEAFF.